The source of this T cell receptor beta chain is a study of blood T cell repertoires in COVID-19. The overall study: Specimens from acute and convalescent COVID-19 originated in the United States, Italy and Spain.

J gave up 6 bases and V 7 bases, and 14 bases lay outside the gene matches. Germline CDR1 and CDR2: MNHNY and SVGAGI (reference sequence). The CDR3 length is 16 residues. As handled by the study authors: By means of reference gene primer amplification, nucleated cell counts were estimated. Method: immunoSEQ multiplex PCR; TCRdb's copy keeps in-frame clones and lacks some. V, J and clone size reflect that table, while D and trimming were determined from the DNA. The sample has just under 35,000 clones, 90% seen once. Specimen: peripheral blood. This receptor was taken from a man between 60 and 70 years old with active or convalescent COVID-19. The V call is TRBV6-6, the J call TRBJ1-4, with TRBD1 matching 7 bases. The CDR3 DNA reads TGTGCCAGCAAACTTCCTTACCGGACAGGTCATGAAAAACTGTTTTTT. It codes for CASKLPYRTGHEKLFF.